Listed here is a single T cell receptor beta chain. Its target is not known. One junction end disagrees with the germline gene, perhaps due to a read error. Unique molecular identifiers were used to barcode this TCRbeta library. TCRdb independently ran MiXCR on the PCR reads; one entry per CDR3 protein. Of approximately 350,000 distinct CDR3 sequences in the sample, 16% were seen once. This entry is derived from a study of T-cell reconstitution after alpha-beta-depleted transplantation in children. This CDR3 is 13 amino acids long. Germline V gene lookup returns CDR1 SQVTM and CDR2 ANQGSEA. Study-level points and caveats: Elevated TCRbeta diversity at day 60 was traced, in some patients, to surviving recipient T cells and thymic progenitors. About two months after transplant, alpha-beta T cells reportedly came from several hundred expanded graft clones. Diversity and T-cell counts at one year after transplant derived mostly from new T cells.

The chain is built from TRBV29-1 and TRBJ2-4, with 9 positions matching TRBD1. This clonotype was obtained from a male patient aged 2-10 years who had a stem cell transplant for acute lymphoblastic leukemia, so the T cells may come from the graft donor. Sequencing was performed on PBMCs, mostly from graft donor cells, taken 360 days after TCRalphabeta/CD19-depleted stem cell transplant. The CDR3: CSVLWGQGEPLVF. The CDR3 region has the DNA TGCAGCGTCTTGTGGGGACAGGGTGAACCTTTGGTTTTC.